The 15 T cell receptor beta chains in this list originate from one sample, sequenced in a study of T cell responses to AZD1222 COVID-19 vaccine. The method was immunoSEQ multiplex PCR; TCRdb's version includes in-frame clones alone and lacks a portion of them. The sample lists approximately 67,000 clones, about nine tenths occurring once. The material sequenced was peripheral blood, taken 28 days after the second AZD1222 dose. These receptors were obtained from an adult who received the AZD1222 COVID-19 vaccine.

The chain joins TRBV6-2 or TRBV6-3 to TRBJ1-5; D gene ambiguous. Germline-derived CDR1 and CDR2 are MNHEY and SVGEGT. V was shortened by 1 base and J by 0 bases, with 7 bases between the two germline ends. The CDR3 runs to 15 residues. The CDR3 coding sequence is TGTGCCAGCAGTTACTTTACAAATAGCAATCAGCCCCAGCATTTT. It is translated as CASSYFTNSNQPQHF.

The chain combines TRBV7-6 with TRBJ2-7; TRBD1 matches 8 bases. The CDR3 totals 15 residues. From germline, CDR1 is SGHVS and CDR2 FNYEAQ. V lost 1 base, J lost 3 bases, and 5 bases stayed unmatched. The CDR3 region has the DNA TGTGCCAGCAGCTTAGTAGGACAGGGTTACTACGAGCAGTACTTC. It is translated as CASSLVGQGYYEQYF. Drawing the rest from reference TRBV7-6 and TRBJ2-7, the complete variable domain is GAGVSQSPRYKVTKRGQDVALRCDPISGHVSLYWYRQALGQGPEFLTYFNYEAQQDKSGLPNDRFSAERPEGSISTLTIQRTEQRDSAMYRCASSLVGQGYYEQYFGPGTRLTVT.

J is TRBJ2-5 and V is TRBV20-1, with D tentatively TRBD1 or TRBD2 (5 bases each). Germline CDR1 and CDR2: DFQATT and SNEGSKA (reference sequence). V was pared by 3 bases and J by 5 bases, with 7 bases between. There are 11 residues in the CDR3. The CDR3 loop is CSASGTETQYF. The CDR3, as DNA: TGCAGTGCTAGCGGGACGGAGACCCAGTACTTC.

V gene TRBV6-5 combines with J gene TRBJ1-5; the D is unclear. The CDR3 covers 14 residues. CDR1 and CDR2 (germline): MNHEY, SVGAGI. Trimming cost V 2 bases and J 2 bases, with 7 bases left between them. Written as DNA, the CDR3 is TGTGCCAGCAGTTACGCAGGTGGCAATCAGCCCCAGCATTTT. Translated, it gives CASSYAGGNQPQHF.

V and J are TRBV7-3 and TRBJ2-3; D call uncertain. Trimming pared 4 bases from V and 10 bases from J, leaving 12 bases between. Germline CDR1 and CDR2: SGHTA and FQGTGA. The CDR3 totals 12 residues. CDR3 DNA: TGTGCCAGCAGCTCCGGTGCGGATCCGCAGTATTTT. Protein: CASSSGADPQYF.

The genes are TRBV5-4 and TRBJ1-1; no definite D call. CDR3 length: 14 amino acids. From germline, CDR1 is SGHNT and CDR2 YYREEE (reference sequence). Trimming took off 2 bases at V and 3 bases at J, with 11 bases between the two ends. The DNA for the CDR3 is TGTGCCAGCAGCTTTCGAGGTTTGGACACTGAAGCTTTCTTT. This codes for CASSFRGLDTEAFF. Based on the CDR3 plus reference TRBV5-4 and TRBJ1-1, the full variable domain is ETGVTQSPTHLIKTRGQQVTLRCSSQSGHNTVSWYQQALGQGPQFIFQYYREEENGRGNFPPRFSGLQFPNYSSELNVNALELDDSALYLCASSFRGLDTEAFFGQGTRLTVV.

This sequence joins TRBV11-2 and TRBJ2-2, with D unclear. CDR3 length: 12 residues. The V end lost 8 bases, the J end lost 5 bases, and 9 bases lay between the germline ends. Germline V gene data show CDR1 as SGHAT and CDR2 as FQNNGV. In DNA form, the CDR3 reads TGTGCCAGCGGAACGATAACCGGGGAGCTGTTTTTT. It yields the protein CASGTITGELFF.

This rearrangement joins TRBV7-3 to TRBJ1-5; 9 bases agree with TRBD1. Germline V gives CDR1 SGHTA, CDR2 FQGTGA. The CDR3 is made up of 16 amino acids. V lost 5 bases, J lost 6 bases, and 11 bases stayed unmatched. The CDR3 loop reads CASSRGTGSKSQPQHF. The DNA of the CDR3 is TGTGCCAGCAGCAGGGGGACAGGGAGCAAGTCTCAGCCCCAGCATTTT. The complete variable domain, with remaining parts taken from reference TRBV7-3 and TRBJ1-5, reads GAGVSQTPSNKVTEKGKYVELRCDPISGHTALYWYRQSLGQGPEFLIYFQGTGAADDSGLPNDRFFAVRPEGSVSTLKIQRTERGDSAVYLCASSRGTGSKSQPQHFGDGTRLSIL.

The chain uses TRBV11-2 and TRBJ1-6, with a weak D call TRBD1 (5 bases). Trimming cost V 0 bases and J 11 bases, with 11 bases left between them. The germline V gene encodes CDR1 SGHAT and CDR2 FQNNGV. The CDR3 spans 14 residues. The CDR3, as DNA: TGTGCCAGCAGCTTAGATCAGGGAACTACACCCCTCCACTTT. Protein product: CASSLDQGTTPLHF.

The rearrangement uses TRBV5-8 and TRBJ1-2; 7 bases are shared with TRBD1. The CDR3 is 12 amino acids. Trimming cost V 3 bases and J 13 bases; bases outside gene matches: 9. Germline V gene data show CDR1 as SGHTS and CDR2 as YDEGEE. The CDR3 DNA reads TGTGCCAGCAGCTGGAGGACAGGAATTCCCACCTTC. Amino acid sequence: CASSWRTGIPTF.

This clone was seen a single time. The rearrangement links TRBV5-1 to TRBJ2-1, with D uncertain. The CDR3 length is 16 residues. The ends were cut back, 7 bases at V and 1 base at J, with 18 bases in the middle. The V gene's germline CDR1 is SGHRS and CDR2 YFSETQ. This CDR3 is CASRAGNRESYNEQFF. CDR3 coding DNA: TGCGCCAGCCGGGCAGGTAATCGTGAGTCCTACAATGAGCAGTTCTTC. The entire variable domain, with the rest obtained from reference TRBV5-1 and TRBJ2-1, is as follows: KAGVTQTPRYLIKTRGQQVTLSCSPISGHRSVSWYQQTPGQGLQFLFEYFSETQRNKGNFPGRFSGRQFSNSRSEMNVSTLELGDSALYLCASRAGNRESYNEQFFGPGTRLTVL.

This chain joins TRBV2 and TRBJ1-4; D may be TRBD1 (6 bases). This CDR3 is 14 amino acids long. Germline V gene sequence: CDR1 SNHLY, CDR2 FYNNEI. The V end was cut by 7 bases, the J end by 5 bases, with 14 bases between. In DNA, the CDR3 is TGTGCCAGCACCCTAAGGGGGGGGAATGAAAAACTGTTTTTT. This codes for CASTLRGGNEKLFF.

This chain links TRBV7-8 with TRBJ2-2, with D tentatively TRBD2 (7 bases). In germline, CDR1 is SGHVS, CDR2 FQNEAQ. The CDR3 sequence is 14 residues long. Trimming removed 5 bases at V and 3 bases at J, with 10 bases between. The CDR3 reads CASSRGGDTGELFF. In DNA form, the CDR3 reads TGTGCCAGCAGCCGAGGGGGGGACACCGGGGAGCTGTTTTTT.

This clone was seen only once. The V call is TRBV11-3, the J call TRBJ1-4, with D possibly matching TRBD1 (5 bases). V was clipped by 4 bases and J by 7 bases, with 10 bases between them. This CDR3 spans 13 amino acids. CDR1 and CDR2 from the germline V gene are SGHNT and YENEEA. The CDR3 DNA reads as TGTGCCAGCAGCTGGGGGAGGGGTGAAAAACTGTTTTTT. It is translated as CASSWGRGEKLFF.

A single count supports this clone. The chain links TRBV19 to TRBJ1-5; D ambiguous. Trimming stripped 0 bases from V and 7 bases from J, with 7 bases between. This CDR3 comprises 13 residues. Germline assignment: CDR1 LNHDA and CDR2 SQIVND (reference sequence). The CDR3 here is CASSIDQVQPQHF. CDR3 bases: TGTGCCAGTAGTATAGATCAGGTGCAGCCCCAGCATTTT. Combining the CDR3 with reference TRBV19 and TRBJ1-5 gives the whole variable domain DGGITQSPKYLFRKEGQNVTLSCEQNLNHDAMYWYRQDPGQGLRLIYYSQIVNDFQKGDIAEGYSVSREKKESFPLTVTSAQKNPTAFYLCASSIDQVQPQHFGDGTRLSIL.